Each of the 25 T cell receptor beta chains below was sequenced from the same sample in a study of CD8+ T cells in alopecia areata. Researchers gathered lesional scalp punch biopsies and peripheral blood from patients with alopecia areata. cDNA prepared by RNA extraction and subsequent reverse transcription served as the template for sequencing. TCRdb keeps only in-frame clones here, not all; method: immunoSEQ multiplex PCR. The sample contains about 19,000 clones, around 62% of which appear only once. This specimen was skin, taken at week 0. These receptor sequences come from a human donor with alopecia areata.

The count of this clone is one. The CDR3 region has the DNA TGTGCCAGCAGCTCCGGTGAATTTACTGGCTACACCTTC. Its translation is CASSSGEFTGYTF. This chain joins TRBV11-2 and TRBJ1-2, with D unclear. This CDR3 contains 13 residues. Trimming removed 4 bases at V and 7 bases at J, with 13 bases between. The germline CDR1 and CDR2 sequences are SGHAT and FQNNGV.

This clone has only one observation. The chain uses TRBV2 and TRBJ2-2; D is possibly TRBD1 (6 bases). Germline V CDR1 and CDR2: SNHLY, FYNNEI. The CDR3 extends over 15 amino acids. Trimming pared 4 bases from V and 0 bases from J, leaving 9 bases between. The CDR3, as DNA: TGTGCCAGCAGTGCCGGGACAACGAACACCGGGGAGCTGTTTTTT. Translation: CASSAGTTNTGELFF.

J is TRBJ2-1 and V is TRBV7-2; D is possibly TRBD1 (6 bases). Germline CDR1 reads SGHTA; CDR2 reads FQGNSA. The CDR3 runs to 16 residues. The V gene lost 1 base and the J gene lost 0 bases, with 10 bases spanning the gap. The CDR3 sequence is CASSLEGGSSYNEQFF. The CDR3 DNA sequence: TGTGCCAGCAGCTTAGAAGGGGGTAGCTCCTACAATGAGCAGTTCTTC.

A word on this clone: At one end, the junction sequence differs from germline, possibly due to a read error. The chain couples TRBV11-2 to TRBJ2-5, with TRBD2 as a possible D gene (5 bases). From germline, CDR1 is SGHAT and CDR2 FQNNGV. This CDR3 has 14 amino acids. The chain's CDR3 is CASTLEGFQETQYF. CDR3 nucleotides: TGTGCCAGCACCTTAGAGGGATTCCAAGAGACCCAGTACTTC.

The chain combines TRBV4-2 with TRBJ1-5; 7 bases match TRBD1. CDR1 LGHNA and CDR2 YNFKEQ come from the germline V gene. This CDR3 is 13 amino acids long. After removal of 6 bases from V and 4 bases from J, the junction contained 3 bases not matched to a gene. The CDR3 loop reads CASSRQGNQPQHF. For the CDR3, the DNA is TGTGCCAGCAGTCGACAGGGTAATCAGCCCCAGCATTTT.

In its sample, this clone was seen once. The chain is built from TRBV18 and TRBJ1-2; D not resolved. The CDR3 contains 13 residues. Germline-derived CDR1 and CDR2 are KGHSH and LQKENI. Trimming removed 2 bases from V and 1 base from J, with 5 bases in between. CDR3 nucleotides: TGTGCCAGCTCACCAGAACTTAACTATGGCTACACCTTC. Protein: CASSPELNYGYTF. The complete variable domain, with remaining parts taken from reference TRBV18 and TRBJ1-2, reads NAGVMQNPRHLVRRRGQEARLRCSPMKGHSHVYWYRQLPEEGLKFMVYLQKENIIDESGMPKERFSAEFPKEGPSILRIQQVVRGDSAAYFCASSPELNYGYTFGSGTRLTVV.

The chain is built from TRBV11-2 and TRBJ2-2; no clear D. This CDR3 has 13 residues. V gave up 8 bases and J gave up 0 bases, with 7 bases separating them. CDR1 and CDR2 (germline): SGHAT, FQNNGV. CDR3 coding DNA: TGTGCCAGCCGTCCCCCGAACACCGGGGAGCTGTTTTTT. Residues: CASRPPNTGELFF. Filled out from reference TRBV11-2 and TRBJ2-2, the complete variable domain reads EAGVAQSPRYKIIEKRQSVAFWCNPISGHATLYWYQQILGQGPKLLIQFQNNGVVDDSQLPKDRFSAERLKGVDSTLKIQPAKLEDSAVYLCASRPPNTGELFFGEGSRLTVL.

The chain recombines TRBV7-2 with TRBJ1-6, with D possibly TRBD1 on 6 matching bases. Trimming cost V 4 bases and J 9 bases, with 16 bases left between them. The CDR3 is 15 amino acids. Germline CDR1 reads SGHTA; CDR2 reads FQGNSA. Here the CDR3 reads CASSSLAGAASPLHF. Here the CDR3 DNA reads TGTGCCAGCAGCTCATTGGCGGGGGCCGCTTCACCCCTCCACTTT.

The V call is TRBV10-3, the J call TRBJ1-1; maybe TRBD1 (5 bases). The germline V gene has CDR1 ENHRY and CDR2 SYGVKD. The CDR3 is made up of 13 amino acids. V was pared by 6 bases and J by 3 bases, with 11 bases between. The CDR3 sequence is CAIRVGVDTEAFF. CDR3 bases: TGTGCCATCAGAGTAGGGGTCGACACTGAAGCTTTCTTT.

This clone was detected only once. This chain joins TRBV5-1 and TRBJ2-7; a possible D gene is TRBD1 (6 bases). The CDR3 runs 20 residues. Germline V gene lookup returns CDR1 SGHRS and CDR2 YFSETQ. V lost 0 bases and J lost 3, with 28 bases in between. The CDR3 nucleotides are TGCGCCAGCAGCTTGGAACCGGGACAAAGATACTCAACAGCCGACTACGAGCAGTACTTC. It is translated as CASSLEPGQRYSTADYEQYF.

The CDR3 reads CASSLGVSGGTDTQYF. DNA for the CDR3: TGTGCCAGCAGCTTAGGCGTTAGCGGTGGGACAGATACGCAGTATTTT. The chain links TRBV7-9 to TRBJ2-3; D possibly corresponds to TRBD2 (6 bases). V lost 1 base and J lost 3, with 14 bases in between. CDR1 is SEHNR and CDR2 is FQNEAQ in the germline V gene (reference sequence). This CDR3 is 16 amino acids long.

The genes are TRBV7-6 and TRBJ2-1; D possibly matches TRBD1 or TRBD2 (6 bases each). This CDR3 spans 17 amino acids. CDR1 SGHVS and CDR2 FNYEAQ come from the germline V gene. Trimming removed 0 bases from V and 4 bases from J, with 16 bases in between. The chain's CDR3 is CASSLAADGGAYNEQFF. CDR3 coding DNA: TGTGCCAGCAGCTTAGCGGCAGACGGGGGCGCTTACAATGAGCAGTTCTTC.

The chain combines TRBV7-8 with TRBJ2-1, with D perhaps matching TRBD1 or TRBD2 (5 bases each). There are 15 residues in the CDR3. Trimming took off 5 bases at V and 0 bases at J, with 11 bases between the two ends. CDR1 SGHVS and CDR2 FQNEAQ come from the germline V gene. The CDR3 DNA follows: TGTGCCAGCAGCCAGGGACCACTCTCCTACAATGAGCAGTTCTTC. It specifies CASSQGPLSYNEQFF. The full variable domain, completed using reference TRBV7-8 and TRBJ2-1, is GAGVSQSPRYKVAKRGQDVALRCDPISGHVSLFWYQQALGQGPEFLTYFQNEAQLDKSGLPSDRFFAERPEGSVSTLKIQRTQQEDSAVYLCASSQGPLSYNEQFFGPGTRLTVL.

The chain employs TRBV4-3 and TRBJ1-2; no clear D gene. This CDR3 has 14 amino acids. In germline, CDR1 is LGHNA, CDR2 YSLEER. The V gene lost 0 bases and the J gene lost 4 bases, with 9 bases spanning the gap. CDR3 DNA: TGCGCCAGCAGCCAAGACCCGGCCCCCTATGGCTACACCTTC. Encoded protein: CASSQDPAPYGYTF.

J is TRBJ2-5 and V is TRBV6-4; D ambiguous. The CDR3 runs to 13 residues. Germline values: CDR1 MRHNA, CDR2 SNTAGT. V lost 8 bases and J lost 3, with 13 bases in between. CDR3 amino acids: CASPSPFEETQYF. The CDR3 bases are TGTGCCAGCCCCTCCCCCTTCGAAGAGACCCAGTACTTC.

V usage is TRBV5-1 and J usage is TRBJ1-4, with 7 bases identical to TRBD1. This CDR3 comprises 17 residues. V trimming: 2 bases; J trimming: 0 bases; junction bases outside the gene matches: 7. The germline gives CDR1 SGHRS, CDR2 YFSETQ. CDR3: CASSLGQDDTTNEKLFF. CDR3 nucleotides: TGCGCCAGCAGCTTAGGACAGGACGACACAACTAATGAAAAACTGTTTTTT. Combining the CDR3 with reference TRBV5-1 and TRBJ1-4 gives the whole variable domain KAGVTQTPRYLIKTRGQQVTLSCSPISGHRSVSWYQQTPGQGLQFLFEYFSETQRNKGNFPGRFSGRQFSNSRSEMNVSTLELGDSALYLCASSLGQDDTTNEKLFFGSGTQLSVL.

The J gene is TRBJ1-1, the V gene TRBV10-2; D not resolved. V was shortened by 6 bases and J by 0 bases, with 11 bases between the two germline ends. The V gene's germline CDR1 is WSHSY and CDR2 SAAADI. The CDR3 totals 14 residues. The CDR3 sequence: CASRMTVMNTEAFF. CDR3 DNA sequence: TGCGCCAGCAGGATGACTGTCATGAACACTGAAGCTTTCTTT.

V is TRBV4-2 and J is TRBJ2-5; D unresolved. Germline V lookup: CDR1 LGHNA, CDR2 YNFKEQ. This CDR3 is built from 16 residues. Trimming left V 4 bases short and J 3 bases short, with 18 bases between. The CDR3 DNA follows: TGTGCCAGCAGCCTTTATTCGGGCTCACCTGAAGAGACCCAGTACTTC. Protein product: CASSLYSGSPEETQYF.

The chain joins TRBV6-5 to TRBJ2-5; unclear D gene. CDR3 length: 13 residues. Trimming pared 4 bases from V and 5 bases from J, leaving 11 bases between. Germline values: CDR1 MNHEY, CDR2 SVGAGI. The CDR3 spells CASSSPGAETQYF. The CDR3 region has the DNA TGTGCCAGCAGTTCTCCAGGCGCGGAGACCCAGTACTTC.

This CDR3 reads CASRPGLAGLNEQYF. In DNA form, the CDR3 reads TGTGCCAGCAGACCGGGACTAGCGGGGTTAAACGAGCAGTACTTC. V is TRBV7-2 and J is TRBJ2-7; TRBD2 aligns across 13 bases. The V gene end was trimmed by 6 bases and the J gene end by 5 bases; junction bases not matched to a gene: 7. The CDR3 contains 15 residues. Germline assignment: CDR1 SGHTA and CDR2 FQGNSA. Full variable domain (rest looked up from reference TRBV7-2 and TRBJ2-7): GAGVSQSPSNKVTEKGKDVELRCDPISGHTALYWYRQSLGQGLEFLIYFQGNSAPDKSGLPSDRFSAERTGGSVSTLTIQRTQQEDSAVYLCASRPGLAGLNEQYFGPGTRLTVT.

This clone was seen a few times. This rearrangement joins TRBV19 to TRBJ1-1; D is unresolved. Germline CDR1 reads LNHDA; CDR2 reads SQIVND (reference sequence). The CDR3 covers 16 residues. The germline V and J ends were trimmed by 3 bases and 3 bases, with 17 bases remaining between them. CDR3 loop: CASSISLALRDTEAFF. CDR3 bases: TGTGCCAGTAGTATCTCCCTGGCCCTTCGGGACACTGAAGCTTTCTTT.

V gene TRBV18 combines with J gene TRBJ1-2; no firm D call. V lost 2 bases and J lost 6, with 10 bases in between. Germline values: CDR1 KGHSH, CDR2 LQKENI. This CDR3 contains 13 residues. Here the CDR3 DNA reads TGTGCCAGCTCACCATATTCTGCGGATGGCTACACCTTC. This encodes CASSPYSADGYTF.

V gene TRBV5-1 combines with J gene TRBJ2-7; weak D call: TRBD2 (6 bases). This CDR3 has 17 residues. Trimming left V 4 bases short and J 3 bases short, with 23 bases between. In germline, CDR1 is SGHRS, CDR2 YFSETQ. For the CDR3, the DNA is TGCGCCAGCAGCACTAGCATTCAGGGCCCCGTCGGCTACGAGCAGTACTTC. Translating it yields CASSTSIQGPVGYEQYF.

This CDR3 is CASNLGLAEETQYF. CDR3 DNA sequence: TGTGCCAGTAACTTGGGACTAGCGGAAGAGACCCAGTACTTC. V usage is TRBV19 and J usage is TRBJ2-5; 11 nucleotides line up with TRBD2. Germline assignment: CDR1 LNHDA and CDR2 SQIVND (reference sequence). Unmatched junction bases numbered 4, after V lost 7 bases and J lost 3 bases. The CDR3 contains 14 residues.

In DNA, the CDR3 is TGTGCTAGTGGTTTGGTACGAGCGACAGGGTCCTACGAGCAGTACTTC. It is translated as CASGLVRATGSYEQYF. This sequence joins TRBV12-5 and TRBJ2-7; the match to TRBD1 covers 7 bases. The CDR3 runs 16 residues. Germline CDR1 reads LGHNT; CDR2 reads FRNRAP. Trimming at V came to 0 bases and at J to 1 base, leaving 6 bases not matched to a gene.